These 5 T cell receptor beta chains share one sample of origin, sequenced in a study of cytomegalovirus exposure and HLA in healthy donors. The PCR had 60 Vbeta and 13 Jbeta primers. Generated by immunoSEQ multiplex PCR, the TCRdb table keeps only in-frame clones and is missing some. Among about 210,000 clones listed, 60% to 80% were seen once. The sequenced sample consisted of PBMCs. Source of these receptors: a male donor in good health and CMV-seronegative.

The V and J genes are TRBV15 and TRBJ1-6; D may be TRBD1 (5 bases). CDR1 is LNHNV, CDR2 YYDKDF, per germline (reference sequence). Trimming cost V 2 bases and J 0 bases, with 5 bases left between them. The CDR3 extends over 15 amino acids. The CDR3 protein is CATSRQGSYNSPLHF. DNA for the CDR3: TGTGCCACCAGCAGACAGGGCTCCTATAATTCACCCCTCCACTTT.

The chain combines TRBV7-2 with TRBJ2-2, with 9 bases identical to TRBD1. J was trimmed by 4 bases and V by 5 bases; bases with no gene match: 2. The CDR3 extends over 14 amino acids. Per the germline V gene, CDR1 is SGHTA and CDR2 is FQGNSA. CDR3 amino acids: CASSMTGGTGELFF. As DNA, the CDR3 is TGTGCCAGCAGCATGACAGGGGGCACCGGGGAGCTGTTTTTT.

This chain uses TRBV5-1 with TRBJ2-7; unclear D gene. Germline V CDR1 and CDR2: SGHRS, YFSETQ. V lost 4 bases and J lost 2, with 7 bases in between. CDR3 length: 12 amino acids. This chain's CDR3 is CASSPETYEQYF. The CDR3 DNA is TGCGCCAGCAGCCCAGAAACCTACGAGCAGTACTTC.

This clone was detected only once. This chain joins TRBV7-8 and TRBJ1-1, with a weak D call TRBD1 (6 bases). Per the germline V gene, CDR1 is SGHVS and CDR2 is FQNEAQ. The germline V and J ends were trimmed by 2 bases and 1 base, with 11 bases remaining between them. The CDR3 contains 15 residues. CDR3 sequence (DNA): TGTGCCAGCAGCTTAACAGGGAATAAGAACACTGAAGCTTTCTTT. Protein sequence: CASSLTGNKNTEAFF.

The count of this clone is one. This sequence joins TRBV6-5 and TRBJ1-1, with D perhaps matching TRBD1 (5 bases). The germline gives CDR1 MNHEY, CDR2 SVGAGI. Trimming removed 7 bases from V and 7 bases from J, with 10 bases in between. CDR3 size: 11 residues. CDR3 region: CASKGHLEAFF. The DNA of the CDR3 is TGTGCCAGCAAAGGACACCTTGAAGCTTTCTTT.